The sample holds a few counts of the clone carrying this T cell receptor beta chain. What it binds is unknown. This record comes from a study of PD-L1 blockade in urothelial cancer. Study-level information: Males with bladder-origin urothelial cancer made up twenty-five of 29 patients. Prior chemotherapy ranged from 0 to 3 regimens per patient. Typically, measured as a median, blood samples had over 120,000 T cells. Study-level results: It was durable-benefit patients whose tumor-associated blood clones expanded more at 3 weeks.

The V gene end was trimmed by 0 bases and the J gene end by 7 bases; junction bases not matched to a gene: 4. Germline CDR1 is MDHEN and CDR2 is SYDVKM. The CDR3 length is 16 residues. The data were produced by immunoSEQ multiplex PCR, yet TCRdb's version contains in-frame clones alone and is incomplete. Of about 45,000 clones in the sample, roughly 90% were seen once. Time point noted: pretreatment peripheral blood. The chain joins TRBV28 to TRBJ2-1; TRBD2 aligns across 12 bases. The TCR sequence derives from a donor aged 40 or over with urothelial cancer. Specimen: PBMCs, collected around atezolizumab (anti-PD-L1) treatment. This chain's CDR3 is CASSLWTSGSRNEQFF. DNA for the CDR3: TGTGCCAGCAGTTTATGGACTAGCGGGAGCAGGAATGAGCAGTTCTTC.